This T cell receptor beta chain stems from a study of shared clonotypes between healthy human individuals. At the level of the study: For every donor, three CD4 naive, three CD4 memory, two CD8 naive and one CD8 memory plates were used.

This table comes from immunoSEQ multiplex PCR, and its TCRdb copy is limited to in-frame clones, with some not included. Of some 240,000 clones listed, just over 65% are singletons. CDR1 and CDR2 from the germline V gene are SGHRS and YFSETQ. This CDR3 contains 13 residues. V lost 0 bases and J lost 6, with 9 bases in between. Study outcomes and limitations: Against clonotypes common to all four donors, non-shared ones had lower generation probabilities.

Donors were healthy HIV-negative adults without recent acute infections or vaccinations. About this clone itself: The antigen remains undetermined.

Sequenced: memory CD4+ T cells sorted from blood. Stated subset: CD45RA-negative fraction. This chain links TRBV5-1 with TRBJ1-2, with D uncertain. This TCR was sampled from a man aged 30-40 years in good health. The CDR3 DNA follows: TGCGCCAGCAGCTTGGAGTCAATTGATGGCTACACCTTC. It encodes CASSLESIDGYTF.